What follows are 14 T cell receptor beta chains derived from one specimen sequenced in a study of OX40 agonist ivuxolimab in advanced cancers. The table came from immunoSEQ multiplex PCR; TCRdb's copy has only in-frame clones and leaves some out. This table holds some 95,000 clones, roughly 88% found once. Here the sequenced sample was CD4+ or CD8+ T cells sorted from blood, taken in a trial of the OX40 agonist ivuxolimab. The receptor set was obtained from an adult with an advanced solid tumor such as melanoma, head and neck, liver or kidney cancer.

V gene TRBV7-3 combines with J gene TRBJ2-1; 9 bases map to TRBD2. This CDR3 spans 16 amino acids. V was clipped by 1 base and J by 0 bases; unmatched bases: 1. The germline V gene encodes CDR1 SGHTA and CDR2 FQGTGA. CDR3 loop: CASSLSGRGSYNEQFF. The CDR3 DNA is TGTGCCAGCAGCTTAAGCGGGAGGGGCTCCTACAATGAGCAGTTCTTC.

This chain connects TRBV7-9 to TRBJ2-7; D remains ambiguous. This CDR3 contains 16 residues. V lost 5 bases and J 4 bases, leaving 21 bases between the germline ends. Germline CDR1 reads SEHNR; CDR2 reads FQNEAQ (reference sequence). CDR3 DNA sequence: TGTGCCAGCAGCCCCCAGAATAGTCCGAATATTTACGAGCAGTACTTC. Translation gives CASSPQNSPNIYEQYF.

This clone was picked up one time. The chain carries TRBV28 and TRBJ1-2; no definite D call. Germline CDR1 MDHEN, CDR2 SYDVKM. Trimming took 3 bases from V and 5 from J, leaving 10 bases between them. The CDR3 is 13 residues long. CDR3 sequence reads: CASSFSGMYGYTF. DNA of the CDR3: TGTGCCAGCAGTTTCTCGGGGATGTATGGCTACACCTTC.

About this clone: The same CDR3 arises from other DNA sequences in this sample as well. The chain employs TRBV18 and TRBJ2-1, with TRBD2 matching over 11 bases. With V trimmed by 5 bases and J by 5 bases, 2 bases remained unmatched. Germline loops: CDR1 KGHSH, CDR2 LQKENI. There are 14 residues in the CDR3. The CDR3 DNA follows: TGTGCCAGCTCATCGACTAGCGGGGACAATGAGCAGTTCTTC. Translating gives CASSSTSGDNEQFF.

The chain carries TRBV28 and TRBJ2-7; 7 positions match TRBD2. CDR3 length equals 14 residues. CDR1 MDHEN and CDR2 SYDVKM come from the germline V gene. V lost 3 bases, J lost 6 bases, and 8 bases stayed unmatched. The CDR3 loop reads CASSFRRESSEQYF. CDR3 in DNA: TGTGCCAGCAGTTTTAGGCGGGAGTCTTCCGAGCAGTACTTC.

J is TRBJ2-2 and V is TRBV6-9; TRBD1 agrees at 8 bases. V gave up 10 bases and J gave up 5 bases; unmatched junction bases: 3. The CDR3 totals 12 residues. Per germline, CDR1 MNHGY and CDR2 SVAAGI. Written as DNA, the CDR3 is TGTGCCAACAGGACAGGGACCGGGGAGCTGTTTTTT. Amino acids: CANRTGTGELFF.

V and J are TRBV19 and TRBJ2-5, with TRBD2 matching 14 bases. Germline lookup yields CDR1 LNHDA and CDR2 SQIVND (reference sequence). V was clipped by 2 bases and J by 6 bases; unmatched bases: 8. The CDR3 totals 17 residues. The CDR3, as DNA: TGTGCCAGTAGTATAAGAGGGACTAGCGGGAGTCCTCAGACCCAGTACTTC. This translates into CASSIRGTSGSPQTQYF. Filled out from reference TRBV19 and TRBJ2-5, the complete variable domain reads DGGITQSPKYLFRKEGQNVTLSCEQNLNHDAMYWYRQDPGQGLRLIYYSQIVNDFQKGDIAEGYSVSREKKESFPLTVTSAQKNPTAFYLCASSIRGTSGSPQTQYFGPGTRLLVL.

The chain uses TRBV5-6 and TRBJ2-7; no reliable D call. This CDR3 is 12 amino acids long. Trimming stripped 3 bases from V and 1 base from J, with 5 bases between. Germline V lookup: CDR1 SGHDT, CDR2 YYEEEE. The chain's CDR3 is CASSSSSYEQYF. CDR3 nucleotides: TGTGCCAGCAGCTCATCTTCCTACGAGCAGTACTTC.

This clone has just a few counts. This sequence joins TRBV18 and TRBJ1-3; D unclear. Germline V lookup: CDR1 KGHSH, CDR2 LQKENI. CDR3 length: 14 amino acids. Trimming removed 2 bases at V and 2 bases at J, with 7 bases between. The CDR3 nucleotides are TGTGCCAGCTCACCATCCGATCCTGGAAACACCATATATTTT. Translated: CASSPSDPGNTIYF.

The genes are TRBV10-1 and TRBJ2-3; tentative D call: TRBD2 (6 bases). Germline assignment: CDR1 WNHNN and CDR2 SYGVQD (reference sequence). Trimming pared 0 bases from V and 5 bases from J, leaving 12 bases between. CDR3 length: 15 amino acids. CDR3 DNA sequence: TGCGCCAGCAGTGAGTCGATTCTCGGGGGAGATACGCAGTATTTT. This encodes CASSESILGGDTQYF.

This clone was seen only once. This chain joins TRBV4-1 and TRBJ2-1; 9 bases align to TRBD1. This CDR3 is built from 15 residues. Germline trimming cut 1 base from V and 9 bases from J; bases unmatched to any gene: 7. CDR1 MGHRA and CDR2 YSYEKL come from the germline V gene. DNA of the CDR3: TGCGCCAGCAGCCAAGGGGACAGGGATAGGGCTGAGCAGTTCTTC. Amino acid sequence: CASSQGDRDRAEQFF.

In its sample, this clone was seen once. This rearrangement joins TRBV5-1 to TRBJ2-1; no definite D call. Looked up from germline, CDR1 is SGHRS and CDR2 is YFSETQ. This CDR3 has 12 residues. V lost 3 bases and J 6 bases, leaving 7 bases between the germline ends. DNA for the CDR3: TGCGCCAGCAGCTCACCCAGCAATGAGCAGTTCTTC. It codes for CASSSPSNEQFF.

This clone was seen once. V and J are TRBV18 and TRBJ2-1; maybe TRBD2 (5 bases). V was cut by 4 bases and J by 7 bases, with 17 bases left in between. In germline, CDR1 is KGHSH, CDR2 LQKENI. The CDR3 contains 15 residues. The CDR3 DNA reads TGTGCCAGCTCACTCGGACTTGCACCCCAGAATGAGCAGTTCTTC. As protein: CASSLGLAPQNEQFF.

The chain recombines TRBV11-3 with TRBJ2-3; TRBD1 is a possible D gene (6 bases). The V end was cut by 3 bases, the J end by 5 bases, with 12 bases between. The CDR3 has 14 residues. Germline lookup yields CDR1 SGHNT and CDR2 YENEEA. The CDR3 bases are TGTGCCAGCAGCTTCAGGGGTGGGGGAGATACGCAGTATTTT. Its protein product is CASSFRGGGDTQYF.